Described below is a single T cell receptor (beta chain) sequence and its context. It was with random hexamers that about 0.45 to 1 ug RNA was reverse transcribed. TCRdb re-analysed the immunoSEQ multiplex PCR reads in MiXCR, keeping a single row per CDR3 protein. The sample includes around 200,000 distinct CDR3 sequences, roughly 94% of them seen just once. This record belongs to a study of CD8 T cells in Susac syndrome. This CDR3 has 15 residues. The ends were cut back, 2 bases at V and 4 bases at J, with 12 bases in the middle. CDR1 and CDR2 from the germline V gene are LGHNA and YSLEER. J is TRBJ1-5 and V is TRBV4-3; maybe TRBD1 (6 bases). The sample consisted of CD4+ T cells from PBMCs. This receptor was taken from a human donor in good health. The DNA of the CDR3 is TGCGCCAGCAGCCAATTACAGGGACGGAATCAGCCCCAGCATTTT. Translated: CASSQLQGRNQPQHF.